Sequencing of this T cell receptor (beta chain) was carried out in a study of cytomegalovirus exposure and HLA in healthy donors. Study-level results: According to the study, 160 or so TCR beta chains were cytomegalovirus-associated.

It was with 60 Vbeta and 13 Jbeta primers that the PCR ran. TCRdb's copy holds only in-frame clones and misses some; the assay was immunoSEQ multiplex PCR. The sample has 150,000 to 200,000 clones; more than 75% are singletons. In regard to this clone: Its antigen is currently unknown.

Germline V lookup: CDR1 SGHRS, CDR2 YFSETQ. This CDR3 has 16 amino acids. The ends lost 8 bases at V and 2 bases at J; junction bases unmatched: 14. This clonotype was obtained from a woman aged 45-65 years in good health and CMV-seronegative. The chain is built from TRBV5-1 and TRBJ1-1, with TRBD1 matching over 8 bases. Sequenced input: PBMCs. The CDR3 loop reads CASLPRTGMRNTEAFF. CDR3 nucleotide sequence: TGCGCCAGTCTCCCCCGGACAGGGATGAGAAACACTGAAGCTTTCTTT.